Listed here are 7 T cell receptor delta chains from one sample, sequenced in a study of gamma-delta T cells after stem cell transplantation (dated by TCRdb to about 2016). The method behind the library was RT-PCR. The listed sequencing device is Illumina MiSeq. Via CATT, TCRdb reprocessed the public reads, and rows with identical DNA were then joined. The sample yields some 13,000 delta-chain clones; about 32% were counted once. 3.5% to 4% of the sample is in the top ten clones. The sample comprised gamma-delta T cells. The receptors shown here come from a human donor. It is not recorded whose cells these are; they may come from a transplant donor.

The chain joins TRDV1 to TRDJ1, with 10 bases matching TRDD3. The CDR3 has 23 residues. V was clipped by 0 bases and J by 3 bases; unmatched bases: 25. Germline V gene sequence: CDR1 TSWWSYY, CDR2 QGS. CDR3 protein: CALGELKLFLLYWGMREADKLIF. The DNA for the CDR3 is TGTGCTCTTGGGGAACTCAAACTTTTCCTACTGTACTGGGGGATGCGCGAGGCCGATAAACTCATCTTT.

This clone was found a few times. The chain is built from TRAV29/DV5 and TRDJ1; the match to TRDD3 covers 9 bases. This CDR3 comprises 15 residues. The V gene's germline CDR1 is NSMFDY and CDR2 ISSIKDK. Germline trimming cut 2 bases from V and 0 bases from J; bases unmatched to any gene: 5. In DNA form, the CDR3 reads TGTGCAGCAAGGTCTGGGGGATTCAACACCGATAAACTCATCTTT. Its translation: CAARSGGFNTDKLIF.

The chain uses TRDV2 and TRDJ1, with TRDD3 matching 9 bases. V shed 0 bases and J 2 bases; nucleotides not matched to a gene: 18. CDR1 is GEAIGNYY and CDR2 is EKD in the germline V gene. This CDR3 spans 20 amino acids. This CDR3 is CACDTGPSYNHWGKTDKLIF. For the CDR3, the DNA is TGTGCCTGTGACACCGGCCCTTCATACAATCACTGGGGGAAGACCGATAAACTCATCTTT.

The chain combines TRDV2 with TRDJ3; D gene ambiguous. Deletions cut 0 bases from V and 18 bases from J, with 35 bases between. The germline V gene encodes CDR1 GEAIGNYY and CDR2 EKD. The CDR3 runs to 20 residues. Here the CDR3 reads CACDTPPGGTYSCDNRPMFF. In DNA form, the CDR3 reads TGTGCCTGTGACACCCCCCCTGGCGGGACTTACTCCTGTGACAACCGCCCGATGTTTTTC.

V and J are TRDV3 and TRDJ1; 11 nucleotides line up with TRDD3. The CDR3 consists of 16 residues. V dropped 4 bases and J dropped 4; count of bases not matched to a gene: 14. Germline V gene lookup returns CDR1 TVYSNPD and CDR2 GDNSRS (reference sequence). Written as DNA, the CDR3 is TGTGCCTCCTGTCCACTTCCACTGGGGGATAACGATAAACTCATCTTT. Translated, it gives CASCPLPLGDNDKLIF.

The chain recombines TRDV3 with TRDJ1, with TRDD3 identical over 7 bases. The CDR3 contains 19 residues. From germline, CDR1 is TVYSNPD and CDR2 GDNSRS (reference sequence). J lost 2 bases, V lost 0 bases, and 21 bases had no gene match. This CDR3 reads CAFRRAGLGIPEETDKLIF. CDR3 DNA sequence: TGTGCCTTTAGGAGGGCAGGACTGGGGATCCCGGAGGAGACCGATAAACTCATCTTT. Complete variable domain (other parts from reference TRDV3 and TRDJ1): CDKVTQSSPDQTVASGSEVVLLCTYDTVYSNPDLFWYRIRPDYSFQFVFYGDNSRSEGADFTQGRFSVKHILTQKAFHLVISPVRTEDSATYYCAFRRAGLGIPEETDKLIFGKGTRVTVEP.

In the case of this clone: A junction boundary mismatches the germline segment, possibly from a read error. V gene TRDV3 combines with J gene TRDJ1; the D is unclear. The CDR3 is made up of 12 amino acids. Germline CDR1 and CDR2: TVYSNPD and GDNSRS (reference sequence). The CDR3 protein is CAFAMLTDNLTF. CDR3 nucleotides: TGTGCCTTTGCAATGCTGACCGATAACCTCACCTTT.